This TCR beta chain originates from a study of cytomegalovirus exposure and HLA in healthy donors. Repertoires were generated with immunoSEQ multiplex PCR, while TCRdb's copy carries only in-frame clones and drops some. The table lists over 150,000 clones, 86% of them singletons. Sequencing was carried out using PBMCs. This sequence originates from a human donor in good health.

CDR3 coding DNA: TGTGCCAGCAGTTACGGGACAGCCACAGATACGCAGTATTTT. It codes for CASSYGTATDTQYF. The chain carries TRBV6-5 and TRBJ2-3, with TRBD1 matching over 7 bases. Germline V gene data show CDR1 as MNHEY and CDR2 as SVGAGI. The CDR3 is made up of 14 amino acids. With 2 bases clipped from V and 2 bases from J, the junction kept 1 base outside the gene matches.